A selection of T cell receptor beta chains follows, all from one sample in a study of blood T cell repertoires in COVID-19. Only in-frame clones appear in the TCRdb table, and some are missing; sequencing was by immunoSEQ multiplex PCR. Of around 280,000 clones listed, approximately 90% are singletons. Sequencing input: PBMCs or T cells enriched from blood (not recorded which). The receptors derive from a woman aged 35 to 49 who had recovered from COVID-19. CDR3s include the opening cysteine and the closing phenylalanine or tryptophan. The D gene is left open where the match is weak. Rows may omit the clone size; those that give it use once, few, many or a size class.

-	-	TRBV9	TRBJ2-1	TGTGCCAGCAGCGTAGGCGGAGCCTCCTACAATGAGCAGTTCTTC	CASSVGGASYNEQFF
-	few	TRBV2	TRBJ1-2	TGTGCCAGCAGTGAACCCGGGGGATTACCCTCCTCGTATGGCTACACCTTC	CASSEPGGLPSSYGYTF
-	-	TRBV2	TRBJ2-1	TGTGCCAGCAGTGTAACAGGTTCCTACAATGAGCAGTTCTTC	CASSVTGSYNEQFF
-	-	TRBV12-3/TRBV12-4	TRBJ2-5	TGTGCCAGCAGTTTAAGACATCGGGAGACCCAGTACTTC	CASSLRHRETQYF
TRBD2	-	TRBV19	TRBJ2-1	TGTGCCAGTAGTATAGGTCTGGGACTAGCGGGAGAGCAGTTCTTC	CASSIGLGLAGEQFF
TRBD1	-	TRBV28	TRBJ1-3	TGTGCCAGCCTAAGACAGGGGGCTTACCCTGGAAACACCATATATTTT	CASLRQGAYPGNTIYF
-	few	TRBV7-9	TRBJ2-7	TGTGCCAGCAGCCCTCCCCCTAGCCGGGAGCCAACCTACGAGCAGTACTTC	CASSPPPSREPTYEQYF
TRBD2	-	TRBV28	TRBJ2-3	TGTGCCAGCACCCCACGGGAGGGATTCACAGATACGCAGTATTTT	CASTPREGFTDTQYF
TRBD2	-	TRBV29-1	TRBJ2-3	TGCAGCGTTGAAGGCCTACTCTCTAGCGGGAGGGTGGATACGCAGTATTTT	CSVEGLLSSGRVDTQYF
-	-	TRBV6-4	TRBJ2-6	TGTGCCAGCAGTGAACAGGGCTCTGGGGCCAACGTCCTGACTTTC	CASSEQGSGANVLTF
TRBD2	-	TRBV19	TRBJ2-3	TGTGCCAGTAAAACTAGCGGGAGTGCAGATACGCAGTATTTT	CASKTSGSADTQYF
-	-	TRBV27	TRBJ2-7	TGTGCCAGCAGCCCCGACGGGGTGGCCTACGAGCAGTACTTC	CASSPDGVAYEQYF
-	-	TRBV9	TRBJ2-3	TGTGCCAGCAGCGCGCAGACTCGGATCACAGATACGCAGTATTTT	CASSAQTRITDTQYF
-	once	TRBV7-2	TRBJ2-4	TGTGCCAGCAGCCCCCGCCTCATAGGACTAACCGAAAACATTCAGTACTTC	CASSPRLIGLTENIQYF
TRBD1	once	TRBV5-1	TRBJ2-1	TGCGCCAGCAGCGCATGGACAGGGGGAGTGGACAATGAGCAGTTCTTC	CASSAWTGGVDNEQFF
-	-	TRBV12-3/TRBV12-4	TRBJ1-3	TGTGCCCTCTCTAGGTCCTCTGGAAACACCATATATTTT	CALSRSSGNTIYF